Listed here is a single TCR beta chain. Sequencing was performed with immunoSEQ multiplex PCR; in TCRdb, only in-frame clones are kept and a portion is missing. The sample shows some 700,000 clones, 75% to 90% of them seen only once. This record belongs to a study of shared T cell receptors in the human thymus. V lost 0 bases, J lost 6 bases, and 12 bases lay in between. The CDR3 spans 14 residues. Germline CDR1 MNHEY, CDR2 SMNVEV (reference sequence). This same sample was also part of a study on human thymus T cells. That report notes: Corrective cardiac surgery supplied the resected thymus tissue. Related research described strongly overlapping thymic repertoires in unrelated people.

The chain joins TRBV27 to TRBJ2-7; possibly TRBD1 for D (5 bases). This TCR derives from a girl in the first two years of life with a congenital heart defect. Sequenced sample: thymocytes. The CDR3 region is CASSLSSVQVEQYF. Here the CDR3 DNA reads TGTGCCAGCAGTTTATCCTCTGTACAGGTCGAGCAGTACTTC.